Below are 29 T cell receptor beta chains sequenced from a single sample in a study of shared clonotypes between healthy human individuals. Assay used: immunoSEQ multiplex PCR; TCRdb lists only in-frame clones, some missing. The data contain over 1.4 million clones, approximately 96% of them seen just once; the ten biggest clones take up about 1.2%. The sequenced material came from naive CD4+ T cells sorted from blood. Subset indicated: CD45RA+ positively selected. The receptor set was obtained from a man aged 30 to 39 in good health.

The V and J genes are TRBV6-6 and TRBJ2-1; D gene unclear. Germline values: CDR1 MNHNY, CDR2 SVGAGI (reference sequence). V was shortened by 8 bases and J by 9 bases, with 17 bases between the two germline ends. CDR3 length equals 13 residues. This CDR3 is CASELTGGSEQFF. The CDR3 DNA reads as TGTGCCAGCGAATTAACGGGTGGTAGTGAGCAGTTCTTC.

The CDR3 reads CASSLAGGRAHNEQFF. In nucleotides, the CDR3 is TGTGCCAGCAGCTTAGCCGGCGGGAGGGCCCACAATGAGCAGTTCTTC. The J gene is TRBJ2-1, the V gene TRBV7-2; 9 nucleotides line up with TRBD2. Germline CDR1 SGHTA, CDR2 FQGNSA. V shed 0 bases and J 5 bases; nucleotides not matched to a gene: 5. The CDR3 length is 16 residues.

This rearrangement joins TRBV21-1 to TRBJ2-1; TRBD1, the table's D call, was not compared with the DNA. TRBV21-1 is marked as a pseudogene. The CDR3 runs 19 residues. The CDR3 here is CASSKGGSWDSPSINEQFF. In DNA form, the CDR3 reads TGTGCCAGCAGCAAAGGCGGGTCGTGGGACAGCCCTTCGATAAATGAGCAGTTCTTC.

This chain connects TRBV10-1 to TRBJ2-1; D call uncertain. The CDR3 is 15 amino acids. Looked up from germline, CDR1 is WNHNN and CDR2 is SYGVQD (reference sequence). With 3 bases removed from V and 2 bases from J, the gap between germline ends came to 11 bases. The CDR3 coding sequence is TGCGCCAGCAGTGATGATATTGGGGCCTACAATGAGCAGTTCTTC. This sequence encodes CASSDDIGAYNEQFF.

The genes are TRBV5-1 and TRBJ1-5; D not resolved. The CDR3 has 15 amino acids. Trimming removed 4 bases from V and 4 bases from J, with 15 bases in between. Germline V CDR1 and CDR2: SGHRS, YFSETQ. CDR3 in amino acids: CASSRSSGPNQPQHF. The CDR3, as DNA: TGCGCCAGCAGCCGTAGCTCGGGTCCTAATCAGCCCCAGCATTTT.

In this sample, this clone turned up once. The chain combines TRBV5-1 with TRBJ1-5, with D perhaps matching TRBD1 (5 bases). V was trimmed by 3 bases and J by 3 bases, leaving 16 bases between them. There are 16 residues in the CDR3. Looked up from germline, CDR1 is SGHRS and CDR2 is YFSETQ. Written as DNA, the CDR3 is TGCGCCAGCAGCTCGGACCCGTTAGGGGCCAATCAGCCCCAGCATTTT. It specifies CASSSDPLGANQPQHF.

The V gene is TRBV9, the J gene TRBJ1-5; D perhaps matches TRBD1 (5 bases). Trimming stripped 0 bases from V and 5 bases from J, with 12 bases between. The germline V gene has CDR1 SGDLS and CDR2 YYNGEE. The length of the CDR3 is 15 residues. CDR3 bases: TGTGCCAGCAGCGTAGGTCTTAGAGGGGATCAGCCCCAGCATTTT. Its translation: CASSVGLRGDQPQHF.

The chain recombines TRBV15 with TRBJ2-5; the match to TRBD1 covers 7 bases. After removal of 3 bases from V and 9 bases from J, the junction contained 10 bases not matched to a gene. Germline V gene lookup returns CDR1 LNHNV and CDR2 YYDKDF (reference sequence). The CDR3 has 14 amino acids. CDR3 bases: TGTGCCACCAGCAGGGGACAGCGCTCTTTGGCCCAGTACTTC. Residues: CATSRGQRSLAQYF.

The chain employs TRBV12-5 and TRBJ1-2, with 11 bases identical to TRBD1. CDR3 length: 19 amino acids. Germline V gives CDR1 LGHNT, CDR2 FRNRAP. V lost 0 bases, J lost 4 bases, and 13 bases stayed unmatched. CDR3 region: CASGLVFPGQGDPVYGYTF. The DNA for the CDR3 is TGTGCTAGTGGTTTGGTTTTTCCGGGACAGGGGGACCCCGTCTATGGCTACACCTTC.

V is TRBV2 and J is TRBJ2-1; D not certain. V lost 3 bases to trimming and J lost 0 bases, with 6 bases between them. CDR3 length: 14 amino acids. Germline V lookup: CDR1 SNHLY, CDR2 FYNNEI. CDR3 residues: CASSELRSYNEQFF. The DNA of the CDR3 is TGTGCCAGCAGTGAGTTGCGCTCCTACAATGAGCAGTTCTTC.

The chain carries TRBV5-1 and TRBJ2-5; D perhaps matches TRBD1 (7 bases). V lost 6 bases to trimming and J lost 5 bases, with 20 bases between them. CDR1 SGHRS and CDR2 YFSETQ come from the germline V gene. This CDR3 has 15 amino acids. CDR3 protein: CASTPGGGGGETQYF. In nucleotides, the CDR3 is TGCGCCAGCACCCCAGGAGGGGGCGGTGGGGAGACCCAGTACTTC. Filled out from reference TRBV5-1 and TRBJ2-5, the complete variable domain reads KAGVTQTPRYLIKTRGQQVTLSCSPISGHRSVSWYQQTPGQGLQFLFEYFSETQRNKGNFPGRFSGRQFSNSRSEMNVSTLELGDSALYLCASTPGGGGGETQYFGPGTRLLVL.

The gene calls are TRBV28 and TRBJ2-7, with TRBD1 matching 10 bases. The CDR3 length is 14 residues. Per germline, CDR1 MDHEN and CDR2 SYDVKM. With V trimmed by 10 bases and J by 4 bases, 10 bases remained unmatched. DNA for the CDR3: TGTGCCACCATAGGAGGGGACAGGGGTTACGAGCAGTACTTC. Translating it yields CATIGGDRGYEQYF.

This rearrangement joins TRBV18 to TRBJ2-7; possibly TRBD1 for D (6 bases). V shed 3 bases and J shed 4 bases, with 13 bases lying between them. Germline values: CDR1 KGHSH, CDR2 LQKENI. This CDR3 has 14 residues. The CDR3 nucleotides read TGTGCCAGCTCACCGACAGGACACACTTACGAGCAGTACTTC. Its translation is CASSPTGHTYEQYF.

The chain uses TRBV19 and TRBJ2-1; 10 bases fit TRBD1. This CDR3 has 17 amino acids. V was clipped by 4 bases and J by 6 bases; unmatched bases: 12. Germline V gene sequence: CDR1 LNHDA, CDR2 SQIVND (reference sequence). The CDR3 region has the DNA TGTGCCAGTAGTAAGACAGCCCGGGACAGGGGTTTCAATGAGCAGTTCTTC. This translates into CASSKTARDRGFNEQFF. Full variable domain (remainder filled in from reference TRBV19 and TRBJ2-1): DGGITQSPKYLFRKEGQNVTLSCEQNLNHDAMYWYRQDPGQGLRLIYYSQIVNDFQKGDIAEGYSVSREKKESFPLTVTSAQKNPTAFYLCASSKTARDRGFNEQFFGPGTRLTVL.

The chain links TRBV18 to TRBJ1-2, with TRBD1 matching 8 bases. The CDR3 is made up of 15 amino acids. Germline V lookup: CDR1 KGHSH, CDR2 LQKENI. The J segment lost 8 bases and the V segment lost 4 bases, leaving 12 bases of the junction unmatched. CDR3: CASSLDRDRSSGYTF. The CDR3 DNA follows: TGTGCCAGCTCACTAGATCGGGACAGGTCTTCGGGCTACACCTTC.

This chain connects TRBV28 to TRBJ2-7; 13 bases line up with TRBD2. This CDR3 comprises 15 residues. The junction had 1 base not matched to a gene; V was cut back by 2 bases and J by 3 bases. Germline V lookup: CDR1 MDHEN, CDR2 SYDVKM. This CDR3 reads CASSLGLAGVYEQYF. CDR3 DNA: TGTGCCAGCAGTTTAGGACTAGCGGGGGTCTACGAGCAGTACTTC.

CDR3: CSVVRSTNEKLFF. The CDR3 region has the DNA TGCAGCGTTGTTAGGTCAACTAATGAAAAACTGTTTTTT. V gene TRBV29-1 combines with J gene TRBJ1-4; the D is unclear. Germline V gene sequence: CDR1 SQVTM, CDR2 ANQGSEA. Deletions cut 4 bases from V and 0 bases from J, with 6 bases between. The CDR3 sequence is 13 residues long.

CDR3 DNA sequence: TGTGCCAGCAACCGACAGGGGGGAACTGAAGCTTTCTTT. Translated: CASNRQGGTEAFF. This chain connects TRBV9 to TRBJ1-1; 9 nucleotides align to TRBD1. CDR3 length: 13 amino acids. The germline V gene has CDR1 SGDLS and CDR2 YYNGEE. The V gene end was trimmed by 6 bases and the J gene end by 5 bases; junction bases not matched to a gene: 5.

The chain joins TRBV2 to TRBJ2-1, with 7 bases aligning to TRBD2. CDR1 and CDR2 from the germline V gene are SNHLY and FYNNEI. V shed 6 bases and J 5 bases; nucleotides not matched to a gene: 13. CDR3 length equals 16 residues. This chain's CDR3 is CASSPSWAGADNEQFF. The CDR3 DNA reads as TGTGCCAGCAGCCCATCTTGGGCGGGAGCTGACAATGAGCAGTTCTTC.

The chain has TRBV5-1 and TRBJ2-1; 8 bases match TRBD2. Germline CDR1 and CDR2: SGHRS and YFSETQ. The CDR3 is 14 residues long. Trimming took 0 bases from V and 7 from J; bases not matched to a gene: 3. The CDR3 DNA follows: TGCGCCAGCAGCTTGGCTTCTAGCGGGAATGAGCAGTTCTTC. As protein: CASSLASSGNEQFF.

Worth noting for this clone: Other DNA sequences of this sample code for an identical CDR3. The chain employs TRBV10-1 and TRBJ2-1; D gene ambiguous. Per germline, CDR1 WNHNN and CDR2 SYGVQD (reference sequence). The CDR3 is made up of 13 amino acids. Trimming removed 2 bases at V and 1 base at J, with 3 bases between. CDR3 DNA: TGCGCCAGCAGTGAGGGTTCCTACAATGAGCAGTTCTTC. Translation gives CASSEGSYNEQFF.

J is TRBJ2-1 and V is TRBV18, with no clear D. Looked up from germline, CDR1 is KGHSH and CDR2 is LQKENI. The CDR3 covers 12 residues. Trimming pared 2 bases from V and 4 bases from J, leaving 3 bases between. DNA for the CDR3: TGTGCCAGCTCACCAGATTACAATGAGCAGTTCTTC. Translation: CASSPDYNEQFF.

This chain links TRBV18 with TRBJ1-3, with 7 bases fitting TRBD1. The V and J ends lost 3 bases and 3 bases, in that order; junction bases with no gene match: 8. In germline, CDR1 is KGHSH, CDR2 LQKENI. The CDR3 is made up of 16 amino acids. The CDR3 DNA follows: TGTGCCAGCTCACCGCCGACAGGGAGGAGTGGAAACACCATATATTTT. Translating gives CASSPPTGRSGNTIYF.

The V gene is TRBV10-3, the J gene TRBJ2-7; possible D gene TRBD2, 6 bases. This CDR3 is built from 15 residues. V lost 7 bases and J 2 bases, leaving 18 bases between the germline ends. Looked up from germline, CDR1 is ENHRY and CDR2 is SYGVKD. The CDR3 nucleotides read TGTGCCATCACCAAAGAGCCCGGGACTCCCTACGAGCAGTACTTC. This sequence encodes CAITKEPGTPYEQYF.

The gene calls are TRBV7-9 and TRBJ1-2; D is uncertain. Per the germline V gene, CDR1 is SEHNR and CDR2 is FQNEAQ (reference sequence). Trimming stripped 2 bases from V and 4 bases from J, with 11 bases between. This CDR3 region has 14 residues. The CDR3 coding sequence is TGTGCCAGCAGCTTACCCTTGAGTAGCTATGGCTACACCTTC. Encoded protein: CASSLPLSSYGYTF.

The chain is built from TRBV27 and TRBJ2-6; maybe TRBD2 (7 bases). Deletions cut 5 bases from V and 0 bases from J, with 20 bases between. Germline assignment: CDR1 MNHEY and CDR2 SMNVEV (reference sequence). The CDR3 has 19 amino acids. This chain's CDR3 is CASSPPRGRNFSGANVLTF. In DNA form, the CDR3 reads TGTGCCAGCAGTCCCCCGCGGGGGCGGAACTTCTCTGGGGCCAACGTCCTGACTTTC.

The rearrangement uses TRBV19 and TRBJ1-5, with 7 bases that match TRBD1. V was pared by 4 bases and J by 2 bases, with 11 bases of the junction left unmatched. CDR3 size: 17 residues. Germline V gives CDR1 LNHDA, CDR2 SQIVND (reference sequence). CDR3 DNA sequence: TGTGCCAGTAGTACGACCCTTACAGGGGTGGGCAATCAGCCCCAGCATTTT. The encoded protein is CASSTTLTGVGNQPQHF.

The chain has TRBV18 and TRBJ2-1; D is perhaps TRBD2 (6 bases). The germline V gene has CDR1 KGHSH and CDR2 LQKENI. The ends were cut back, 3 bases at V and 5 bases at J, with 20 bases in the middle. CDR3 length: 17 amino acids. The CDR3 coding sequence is TGTGCCAGCTCACCTGGGACTTCTATTGTCCTTAACAATGAGCAGTTCTTC. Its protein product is CASSPGTSIVLNNEQFF.

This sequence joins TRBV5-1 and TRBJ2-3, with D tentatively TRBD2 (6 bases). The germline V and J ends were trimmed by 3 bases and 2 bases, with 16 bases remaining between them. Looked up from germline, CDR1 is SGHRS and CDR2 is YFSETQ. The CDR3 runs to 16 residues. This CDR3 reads CASSSGDRILTDTQYF. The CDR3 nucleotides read TGCGCCAGCAGCTCGGGAGACAGAATTCTCACAGATACGCAGTATTTT.